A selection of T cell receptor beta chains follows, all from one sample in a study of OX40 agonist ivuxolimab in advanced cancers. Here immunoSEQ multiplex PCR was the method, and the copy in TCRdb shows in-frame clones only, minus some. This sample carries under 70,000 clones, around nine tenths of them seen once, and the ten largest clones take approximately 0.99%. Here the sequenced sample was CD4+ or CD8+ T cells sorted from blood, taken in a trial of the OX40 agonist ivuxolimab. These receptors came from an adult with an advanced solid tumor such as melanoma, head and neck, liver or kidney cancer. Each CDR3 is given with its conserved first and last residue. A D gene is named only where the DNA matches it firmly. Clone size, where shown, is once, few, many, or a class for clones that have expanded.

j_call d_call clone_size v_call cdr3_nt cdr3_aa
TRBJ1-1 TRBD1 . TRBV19 TGTGCCAGTAGTATCGGTTTAACAGGGGTGAACACTGAAGCTTTCTTT CASSIGLTGVNTEAFF
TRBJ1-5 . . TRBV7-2 TGTGCCAGCAGCTTATCAGTTCAGGTCACCATGGGGCCCCAGCATTTT CASSLSVQVTMGPQHF
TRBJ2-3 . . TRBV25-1 TGTGCCAGCAGTGACGCGGGGTCAAGCACAGATACGCAGTATTTT CASSDAGSSTDTQYF
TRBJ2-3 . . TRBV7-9 TGTGCCTCCACGATAAGCGGCCCAGATACGCAGTATTTT CASTISGPDTQYF
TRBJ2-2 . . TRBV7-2 TGTGCCAGCAGCTTAAAGTCGGGCTCCACCGGGGAGCTGTTTTTT CASSLKSGSTGELFF
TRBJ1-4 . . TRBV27 TGTGCCAGCAGTTTAATGGGCCATGAAAAACTGTTTTTT CASSLMGHEKLFF
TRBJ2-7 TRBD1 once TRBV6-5 TGTGCCAGCAGTTCCGGGACAGGGGGCTACGAGCAGTACTTC CASSSGTGGYEQYF
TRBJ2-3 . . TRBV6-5 TGTGCCAGCACCTCTCTCTACGGGACGCAGTATTTT CASTSLYGTQYF
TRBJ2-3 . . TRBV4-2 TGTGCCAGCAGCCAAAGACGCGGGGCTAGCACAGATACGCAGTATTTT CASSQRRGASTDTQYF
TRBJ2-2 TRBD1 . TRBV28 TGTGCCAGCAGTTTACGAGGGACAGGGTCCACCGGGGAGCTGTTTTTT CASSLRGTGSTGELFF
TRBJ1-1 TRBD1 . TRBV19 TGTGCCAGTATCTACAGGGGACTAGATGAAGCTTTCTTT CASIYRGLDEAFF
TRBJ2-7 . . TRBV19 TGTGCCAGTAGTATGAGCCAGGAACACTACGAGCAGTACTTC CASSMSQEHYEQYF
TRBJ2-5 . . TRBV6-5 TGTGCCAGCAGTTTACGGGAGACCCAAGAGACCCAGTACTTC CASSLRETQETQYF
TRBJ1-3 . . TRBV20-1 TGCAGTGCTAGTGGGGGAAACACCATATATTTT CSASGGNTIYF
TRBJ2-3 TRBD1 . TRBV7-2 TGTGCCAGCAGCATGGGACAGAGCACAGATACGCAGTATTTT CASSMGQSTDTQYF
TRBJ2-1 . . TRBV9 TGTGCCAGCAGGGGCCGGGACCCGGCCAATGAGCAGTTCTTC CASRGRDPANEQFF
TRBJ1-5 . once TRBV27 TGTGCCAGCAGTTTAGGGCGGGATCAGCCCCAGCATTTT CASSLGRDQPQHF
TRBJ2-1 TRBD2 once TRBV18 TGTGCCAGCTCACCACGACTAGCGGGTTCCGACAATGAGCAGTTCTTC CASSPRLAGSDNEQFF
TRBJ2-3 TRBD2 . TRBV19 TGTGCCAGTAGTGAACTAGCGGGAGTCGCAGATACGCAGTATTTT CASSELAGVADTQYF
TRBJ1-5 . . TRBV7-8 TGTGCCAGCAGCTCGAGTCGGGGGCCGGCGGGGGGTCAGCCCCAGCATTTT CASSSSRGPAGGQPQHF
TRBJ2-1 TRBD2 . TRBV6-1 TGTGCCAGCAGATCGGGCGGGGGGGAGCAGTTCTTC CASRSGGGEQFF
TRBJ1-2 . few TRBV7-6 TGTGCCAGCAGCTTAGGGGCCCCGGGCAGGGGAGAAGGCTACACCTTC CASSLGAPGRGEGYTF
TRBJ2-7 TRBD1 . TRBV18 TGTGCCAGCTCACCCATAACAGGGGCTCTCTCCTACGAGCAGTACTTC CASSPITGALSYEQYF
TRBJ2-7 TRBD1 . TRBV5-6 TGTGCCAGCAGCTCGAGGACAGGGGGCCGAGGGGAGCAGTACTTC CASSSRTGGRGEQYF
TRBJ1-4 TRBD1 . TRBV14 TGTGCCAGCAGCCCCGGACAGGGATTTAACGAAAAACTGTTTTTT CASSPGQGFNEKLFF
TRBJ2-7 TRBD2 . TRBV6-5 TGTGCCAGCAGGCCCCACGGGGCGGGAGATCGCGAGCAGTACTTC CASRPHGAGDREQYF
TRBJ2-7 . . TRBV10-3 TGTGCCAGCTGGGACCCAATTGTTTACGAGCAGTACTTC CASWDPIVYEQYF
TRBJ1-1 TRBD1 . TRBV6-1 TGTGCCAGCAGTGAAGCGCCAGGGGGCGATAGCACTGAAGCTTTCTTT CASSEAPGGDSTEAFF
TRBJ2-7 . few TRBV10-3 TGTGCCATCAGTGAGTCGATGGAGGATTCATACGAGCAGTACTTC CAISESMEDSYEQYF
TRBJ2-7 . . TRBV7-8 TGTGCCAGCAGCTTAGACCGGGAGCGGGAGCAGTACTTC CASSLDREREQYF
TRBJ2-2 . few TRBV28 TGTGCCAGCAAGTTTCAGGGTCCGAACACCGGGGAGCTGTTTTTT CASKFQGPNTGELFF
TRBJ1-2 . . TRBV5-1 TGCGCCAGCAGCCAACAGACAGGCCCCAACTATGGCTACACCTTC CASSQQTGPNYGYTF
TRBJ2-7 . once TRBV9 TGTGCCAGCAGCGTAGGGTACAGCTTATCCTACGAGCAGTACTTC CASSVGYSLSYEQYF
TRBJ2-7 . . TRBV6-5 TGTGCCAGCAGCCCAACAAAGACGAGTTCGGGGCAGTACTTC CASSPTKTSSGQYF
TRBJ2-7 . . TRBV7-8 TGTGCCAGCAGCACCGGGACCCCTTTTTTCGAGCAGTACTTC CASSTGTPFFEQYF
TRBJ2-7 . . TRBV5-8 TGTGCCAGCAGCTCCATCGAGCAGTACTTC CASSSIEQYF
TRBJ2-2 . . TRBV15 TGTGCCACCAGCATCCCGGGGAACACCGGGGAGCTGTTTTTT CATSIPGNTGELFF
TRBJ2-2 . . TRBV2 TGTGCCAGCAGTGAAGAGTCCCAGGGGAACACCGGGGAGCTGTTTTTT CASSEESQGNTGELFF
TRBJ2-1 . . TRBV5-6 TGTGCCAGCAGCACGGGGGGCTCGGACTACAATGAGCAGTTCTTC CASSTGGSDYNEQFF
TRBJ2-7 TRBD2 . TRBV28 TGTGCCATTGGGGGGGGACTTTCCTACGAGCAGTACTTC CAIGGGLSYEQYF
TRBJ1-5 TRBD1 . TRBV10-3 TGTGCCATCAGTGGGACAGGGCGGAATCAGCCCCAGCATTTT CAISGTGRNQPQHF
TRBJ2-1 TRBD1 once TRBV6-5 TGTGCCAGCAGTTCACAGGGGATCAACAATGAGCAGTTCTTC CASSSQGINNEQFF
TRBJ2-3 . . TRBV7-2 TGTGCCAGCAGGAACACAGATACGCAGTATTTT CASRNTDTQYF
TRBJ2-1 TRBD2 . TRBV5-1 TGCGCCAGCAGCTGGGGGGGGAGCGGGGGAGGGAATGAGCAGTTCTTC CASSWGGSGGGNEQFF
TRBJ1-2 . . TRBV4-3 TGCGCCAGCAGCCAAGAATTCGGACGGCAGTTTTTCGGTGGCTACACCTTC CASSQEFGRQFFGGYTF
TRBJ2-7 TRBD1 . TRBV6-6 TGTGCCAGCAGTTGGGACAGGGCGAAGTACTTC CASSWDRAKYF
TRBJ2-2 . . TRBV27 TGTGCCAGCAAACCTTCAGGTACAGGATACACCGGGGAGCTGTTTTTT CASKPSGTGYTGELFF
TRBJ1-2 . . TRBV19 TGTGCCAGTAGTATTAGATCTGGTGGCTACACCTTC CASSIRSGGYTF
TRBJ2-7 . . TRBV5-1 TGCGCCAGCAGCTTGGAGGGGAAAGAGGACGAGCAGTACTTC CASSLEGKEDEQYF
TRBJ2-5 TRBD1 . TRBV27 TGTGCCAGCAGTTTAGTACAGGGGCAGGCCCAGTACTTC CASSLVQGQAQYF
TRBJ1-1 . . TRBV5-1 TGCGCCAGCCGCCTTGAGGTCCGGACCACTGAAGCTTTCTTT CASRLEVRTTEAFF